This T cell receptor beta chain originates from a study of OX40 agonist ivuxolimab in advanced cancers. Study background: Ivuxolimab was delivered to patients intravenously every 2 weeks at doses spanning 0.01 to 10 mg/kg. With a range of roughly 20 to 90, age averaged approximately 60 years, and around 80% were male.

Assay: immunoSEQ multiplex PCR; the TCRdb copy retains only in-frame clones and omits some. The repertoire includes about 62,000 clones, over 75% of them detected once, and approximately 5.4% sits in the top ten. Points on this clone: Its antigen is unidentified.

General study results and limits: Expanded clones were, on average, more numerous in CD8+ T cells than in CD4+. Still undetermined is the antigen specificity of the expanded peripheral T cells.

This sequence was found in an adult with an advanced solid tumor such as melanoma, head and neck, liver or kidney cancer. This specimen was CD4+ or CD8+ T cells sorted from blood, taken in a trial of the OX40 agonist ivuxolimab.

The CDR3 DNA reads as TGTGCCAGCAATAAAAGGGGGGCCACTGAAGCTTTCTTT. The encoded protein is CASNKRGATEAFF. V gene TRBV6-5 combines with J gene TRBJ1-1; tentative D call: TRBD1 (6 bases). CDR3 length: 13 amino acids. Germline V lookup: CDR1 MNHEY, CDR2 SVGAGI. V was shortened by 7 bases and J by 4 bases, with 13 bases between the two germline ends.